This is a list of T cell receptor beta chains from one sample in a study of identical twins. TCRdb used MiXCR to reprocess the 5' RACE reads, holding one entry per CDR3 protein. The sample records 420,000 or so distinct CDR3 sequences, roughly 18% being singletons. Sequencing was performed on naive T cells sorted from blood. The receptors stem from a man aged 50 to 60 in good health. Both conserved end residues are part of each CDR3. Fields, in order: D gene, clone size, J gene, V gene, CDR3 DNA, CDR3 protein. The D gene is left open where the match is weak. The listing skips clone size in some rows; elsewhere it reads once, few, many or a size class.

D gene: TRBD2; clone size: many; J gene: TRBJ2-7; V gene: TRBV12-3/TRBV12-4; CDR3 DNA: TGTGCCAGCAGTTCCGGGGGGGTGACTTACGAGCAGTACTTC; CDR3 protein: CASSSGGVTYEQYF
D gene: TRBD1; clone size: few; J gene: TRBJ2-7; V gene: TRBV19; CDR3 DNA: TGTGCCAGTAGTATCGGTTTTGCAGGGGGCCTCTACGAGCAGTACTTC; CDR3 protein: CASSIGFAGGLYEQYF
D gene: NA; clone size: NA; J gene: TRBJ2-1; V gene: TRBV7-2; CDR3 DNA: TGTGCCAGCAGCTTAGTTGTCGGTTCCTACAATGAGCAGTTCTTC; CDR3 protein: CASSLVVGSYNEQFF
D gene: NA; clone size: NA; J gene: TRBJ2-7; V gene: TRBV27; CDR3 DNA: TGTGCCACCGGGAGTGTGTTCAGGGGGTCCTACGAGCAGTACTTC; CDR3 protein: CATGSVFRGSYEQYF
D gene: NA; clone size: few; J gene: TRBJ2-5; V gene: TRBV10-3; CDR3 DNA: TGTGCCATCAGTTCCAGGGAATCGAACGGGTTGTCCCAGTACTTC; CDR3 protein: CAISSRESNGLSQYF
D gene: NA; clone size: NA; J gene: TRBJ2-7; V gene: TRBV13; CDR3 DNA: TGTGCCAGCAGCTTAGAACAGGCGTCCTACGAGCAGTACTTC; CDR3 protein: CASSLEQASYEQYF
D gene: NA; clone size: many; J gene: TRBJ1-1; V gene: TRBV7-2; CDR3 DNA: TGTGCCAGCAGCTCCACAGGGACTGGGAACACTGAAGCTTTCTTT; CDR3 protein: CASSSTGTGNTEAFF
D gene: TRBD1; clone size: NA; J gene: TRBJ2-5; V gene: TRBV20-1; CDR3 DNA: TGCAGTGCTAGGCCACCGGGACAGGGATGGGAGACCCAGTACTTC; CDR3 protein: CSARPPGQGWETQYF
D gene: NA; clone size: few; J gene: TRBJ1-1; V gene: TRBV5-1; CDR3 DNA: TGCGCCAGCAGCTTCTCCGGGACGGTGAACACTGAAGCTTTCTTT; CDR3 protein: CASSFSGTVNTEAFF
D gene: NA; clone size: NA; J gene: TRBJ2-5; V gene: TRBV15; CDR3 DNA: TGTGCCACCAGCAGAGGAGGGGCATTAGAGACCCAGTACTTC; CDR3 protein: CATSRGGALETQYF
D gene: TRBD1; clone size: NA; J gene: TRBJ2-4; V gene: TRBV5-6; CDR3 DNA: TGTGCCAGCAGCTTGGGGACAGGGGCTAACATTCAGTACTTC; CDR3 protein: CASSLGTGANIQYF
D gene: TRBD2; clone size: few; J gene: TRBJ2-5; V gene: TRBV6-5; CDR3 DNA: TGTGCCAGCAGTTACTCGACTAGCGTACAAGAGACCCAGTACTTC; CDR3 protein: CASSYSTSVQETQYF
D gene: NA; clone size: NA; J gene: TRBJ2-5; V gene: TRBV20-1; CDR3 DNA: TGCAGTGCTTCGTCAATACAGGAGGGTCGGGAGACCCAGTACTTC; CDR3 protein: CSASSIQEGRETQYF
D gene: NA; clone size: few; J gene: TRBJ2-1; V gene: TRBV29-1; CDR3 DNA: TGCAGCGTTGAAACTAGCACAGGTGGACCCGAGCAGTTCTTC; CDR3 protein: CSVETSTGGPEQFF
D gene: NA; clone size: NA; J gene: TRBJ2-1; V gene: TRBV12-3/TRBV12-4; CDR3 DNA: TGTGCCAGCAGTCTTAGCCGCGTATACAATGAGCAGTTCTTC; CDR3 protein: CASSLSRVYNEQFF
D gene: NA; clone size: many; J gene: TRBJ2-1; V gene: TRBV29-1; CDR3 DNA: TGCAGCGTTGACCCAAGCGGGTGGGTTAACAATGAGCAGTTCTTC; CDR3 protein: CSVDPSGWVNNEQFF
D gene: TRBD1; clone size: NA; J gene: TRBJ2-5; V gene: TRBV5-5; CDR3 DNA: TGTGCCAGCAGCAAACTACAGGGGGGACCTGAAGAGACCCAGTACTTC; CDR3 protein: CASSKLQGGPEETQYF
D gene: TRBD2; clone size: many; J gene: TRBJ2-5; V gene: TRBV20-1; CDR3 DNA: TGCAGTGCTAACCCAGCGGGGGTCGTGGCCCAGTACTTC; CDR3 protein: CSANPAGVVAQYF
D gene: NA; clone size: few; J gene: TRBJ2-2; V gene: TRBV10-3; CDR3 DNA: TGTGCCACCGGACATGGCGGGGAGCTGTTTTTT; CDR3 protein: CATGHGGELFF
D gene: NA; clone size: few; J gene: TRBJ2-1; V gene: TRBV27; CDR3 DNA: TGTGCCAGCAGTTTATTGGGGGTCAGCTCCTACAATGAGCAGTTCTTC; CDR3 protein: CASSLLGVSSYNEQFF
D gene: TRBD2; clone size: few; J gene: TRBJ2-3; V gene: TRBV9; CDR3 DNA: TGTGCCAGCAGCCAAGCCCGGGGGGAAACAGATACGCAGTATTTT; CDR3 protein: CASSQARGETDTQYF
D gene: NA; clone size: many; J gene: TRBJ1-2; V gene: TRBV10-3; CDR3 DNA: TGTGCCATCAGTGACAGGGCCTATGGCTACACCTTC; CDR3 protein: CAISDRAYGYTF
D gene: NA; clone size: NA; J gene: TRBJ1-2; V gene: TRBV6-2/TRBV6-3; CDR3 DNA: TGTGCCAGCAGTTCGCCAGGTGCAGGGAGATATGGCTACACCTTC; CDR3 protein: CASSSPGAGRYGYTF
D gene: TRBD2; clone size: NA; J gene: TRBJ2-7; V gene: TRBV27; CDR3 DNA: TGTGCCAGCAGCCGAGGGACTAGCGGGAGGGGATACGAGCAGTACTTC; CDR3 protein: CASSRGTSGRGYEQYF
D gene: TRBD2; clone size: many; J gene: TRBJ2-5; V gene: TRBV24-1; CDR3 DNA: TGTGCCACCAGTCGCGGGGGACCGGGGTCAGGGGAGACCCAGTACTTC; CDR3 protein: CATSRGGPGSGETQYF
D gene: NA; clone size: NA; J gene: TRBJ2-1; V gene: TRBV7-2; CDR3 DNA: TGTGCCAGCAGCTTAGCGCAGGTCGGGGGTGGGGTTAAGCAGTTCTTC; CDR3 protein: CASSLAQVGGGVKQFF
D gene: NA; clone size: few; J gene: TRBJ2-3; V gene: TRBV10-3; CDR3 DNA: TGTGCCACCTTACCGGGGTACACAGATACGCAGTATTTT; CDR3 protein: CATLPGYTDTQYF
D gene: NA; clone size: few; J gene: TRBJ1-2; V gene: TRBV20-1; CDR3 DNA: TGCAGTGTGGGAGGGAACTATGGCTACACCTTC; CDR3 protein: CSVGGNYGYTF
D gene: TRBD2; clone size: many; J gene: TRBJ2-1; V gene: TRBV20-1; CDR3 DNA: TGCAGTGGATTAGGACTAGCGGGAGTAGGTGAGCAGTTCTTC; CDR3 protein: CSGLGLAGVGEQFF
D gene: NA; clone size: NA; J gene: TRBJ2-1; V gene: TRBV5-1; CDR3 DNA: TGCGCCAGCAGCTTGGGGTGGGCCCAGCCTGAGCAGTTCTTC; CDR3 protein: CASSLGWAQPEQFF
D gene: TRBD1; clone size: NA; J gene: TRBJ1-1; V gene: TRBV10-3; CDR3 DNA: TGTGCCATCGAAGACTCTGGGACAGGAGGGACTGAAGCTTTCTTT; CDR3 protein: CAIEDSGTGGTEAFF
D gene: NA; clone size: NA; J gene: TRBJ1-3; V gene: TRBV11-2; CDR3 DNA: TGTGCCTGCAGCCCAGGGAGGCAGGATCGAAACACCATATATTTT; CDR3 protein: CACSPGRQDRNTIYF
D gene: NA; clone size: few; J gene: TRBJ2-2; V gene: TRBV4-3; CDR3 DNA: TGCGCCAGCAGCCAAGATTTGGTCCAAAGCTCCGGGGAGCTGTTTTTT; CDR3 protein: CASSQDLVQSSGELFF
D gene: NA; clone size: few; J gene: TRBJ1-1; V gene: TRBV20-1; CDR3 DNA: TGCAGTGCTAGAGACCCACCGGGGGCTTTCTTT; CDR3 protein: CSARDPPGAFF
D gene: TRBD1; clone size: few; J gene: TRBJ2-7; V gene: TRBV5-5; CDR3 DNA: TGTGCCAGCAGCCCTCGGGACGACAGGGGGCTAGCCTACGAGCAGTACTTC; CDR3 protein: CASSPRDDRGLAYEQYF
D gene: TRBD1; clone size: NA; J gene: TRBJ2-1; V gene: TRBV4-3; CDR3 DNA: TGCGCCAGCAGCCCCGGGACAGGATTCTACAATGAGCAGTTCTTC; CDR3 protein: CASSPGTGFYNEQFF